The 18 T cell receptor beta chains reported below all come from one sample, sequenced in a study of blood T cell repertoires in COVID-19. The method was immunoSEQ multiplex PCR; TCRdb's version includes in-frame clones alone and lacks a portion of them. Of roughly 220,000 clones listed, under 90% are singletons. The sample comprised peripheral blood. The receptors were sampled from a young man with active or convalescent COVID-19.

The chain employs TRBV5-1 and TRBJ1-3; D is possibly TRBD1 (5 bases). CDR3 length equals 16 residues. Germline-derived CDR1 and CDR2 are SGHRS and YFSETQ. The V end lost 3 bases, the J end lost 0 bases, and 13 bases lay between the germline ends. The CDR3, as DNA: TGCGCCAGCAGCTGGGGGGTAGCGACCTCTGGAAACACCATATATTTT. It specifies CASSWGVATSGNTIYF.

This chain connects TRBV27 to TRBJ2-2; D not certain. Trimming removed 8 bases from V and 6 bases from J, with 19 bases in between. CDR3 size: 15 residues. Germline V gene sequence: CDR1 MNHEY, CDR2 SMNVEV (reference sequence). The CDR3 loop reads CASSVSRSRPGELFF. The CDR3 coding sequence is TGTGCCAGCTCAGTTTCCCGATCGAGGCCCGGGGAGCTGTTTTTT.

The chain has TRBV5-1 and TRBJ2-5; TRBD1 aligns across 7 bases. J gave up 5 bases and V 3 bases, and 10 bases lay outside the gene matches. This CDR3 contains 15 residues. Germline lookup yields CDR1 SGHRS and CDR2 YFSETQ. The CDR3 spells CASSSSGGRPETQYF. DNA for the CDR3: TGCGCCAGCAGCTCCTCAGGGGGAAGGCCGGAGACCCAGTACTTC.

A single count supports this clone. The genes are TRBV6-5 and TRBJ1-3; TRBD1 might be the D (6 bases). Per germline, CDR1 MNHEY and CDR2 SVGAGI. V was pared by 6 bases and J by 0 bases, with 6 bases between. The CDR3 runs to 13 residues. This CDR3 reads CASRDSSGNTIYF. The CDR3 DNA reads as TGTGCCAGCAGGGACAGCTCTGGAAACACCATATATTTT.

The rearrangement uses TRBV4-3 and TRBJ2-4, with D possibly matching TRBD2 (5 bases). The CDR3 consists of 14 residues. CDR1 is LGHNA, CDR2 YSLEER, per germline. The V end was cut by 2 bases, the J end by 7 bases, with 12 bases between. The CDR3 bases are TGCGCCAGCAGCCAAAGTAGAAGGAGGAACATTCAGTACTTC. It is translated as CASSQSRRRNIQYF.

V usage is TRBV6-6 and J usage is TRBJ2-7, with 10 positions matching TRBD2. J gave up 4 bases and V 5 bases, and 8 bases lay outside the gene matches. The CDR3 totals 15 residues. Germline-derived CDR1 and CDR2 are MNHNY and SVGAGI (reference sequence). CDR3 nucleotide sequence: TGTGCCAGCAGTGGATCACTAGCGGGGTTTTACGAGCAGTACTTC. Amino acid sequence: CASSGSLAGFYEQYF.

This chain links TRBV4-3 with TRBJ2-6; 11 bases are shared with TRBD1. CDR1 LGHNA and CDR2 YSLEER come from the germline V gene. CDR3 length: 18 amino acids. J lost 3 bases, V lost 1 base, and 5 bases had no gene match. CDR3 nucleotide sequence: TGCGCCAGCAGCCAAGTTTGGGACAGGGGGTTTGGGGCCAACGTCCTGACTTTC. Residues: CASSQVWDRGFGANVLTF.

This clone was observed a single time. The rearrangement links TRBV7-6 to TRBJ2-7, with TRBD2 identical over 9 bases. Germline V gives CDR1 SGHVS, CDR2 FNYEAQ. The CDR3 sequence is 19 residues long. With V trimmed by 5 bases and J by 5 bases, 22 bases remained unmatched. The CDR3 protein is CASSPRGSGGNLVGDEQYF. In nucleotides, the CDR3 is TGTGCCAGCAGCCCCCGGGGGAGCGGGGGGAATCTTGTGGGCGACGAGCAGTACTTC.

The chain links TRBV21-1 to TRBJ2-1; the table gives TRBD2 as D, unverified against the DNA. TRBV21-1 is deemed a pseudogene. The CDR3 runs 16 residues. The CDR3 region has the DNA TGTGCCAGCAGCAAAGCCCCGGAGGAACCATCCAATGAGCAGTTCTTC. This sequence encodes CASSKAPEEPSNEQFF.

The chain uses TRBV7-9 and TRBJ1-1, with TRBD1 identical over 8 bases. Trimming cost V 5 bases and J 0 bases; bases outside gene matches: 5. CDR1 and CDR2 (germline): SEHNR, FQNEAQ (reference sequence). This CDR3 comprises 15 residues. The CDR3, as DNA: TGTGCCAGCAGCCCGCCGACAGGGGTGAACACTGAAGCTTTCTTT. Its protein is CASSPPTGVNTEAFF.

The V call is TRBV5-4, the J call TRBJ1-6; no definite D call. The CDR3 has 14 amino acids. The germline V and J ends were trimmed by 0 bases and 7 bases, with 8 bases remaining between them. Germline CDR1 SGHNT, CDR2 YYREEE (reference sequence). The CDR3 spells CASSLARRNSPLHF. CDR3 bases: TGTGCCAGCAGCTTGGCCCGGAGGAATTCACCCCTCCACTTT.

This clone has only a few counts. The chain employs TRBV19 and TRBJ2-3; the D gene is possibly TRBD1 (8 bases). Trimming removed 3 bases from V and 1 base from J, with 17 bases in between. Germline V gene data show CDR1 as LNHDA and CDR2 as SQIVND (reference sequence). This CDR3 comprises 17 residues. Here the CDR3 DNA reads TGTGCCAGTAGTATCGGTCAGGGGGCGGGGGGCACAGATACGCAGTATTTT. It codes for CASSIGQGAGGTDTQYF.

This clone has only one observation. The identical CDR3 is also encoded by other nucleotide sequences in the sample. CDR3 residues: CASSLTGGNQPQHF. The CDR3 DNA reads TGTGCCAGCTCACTGACAGGGGGTAATCAGCCCCAGCATTTT. J is TRBJ1-5 and V is TRBV18, with 9 positions matching TRBD1. Germline V gives CDR1 KGHSH, CDR2 LQKENI. The CDR3 runs 14 residues. The V and J ends lost 4 bases and 4 bases, in that order; junction bases with no gene match: 2.

The genes are TRBV4-3 and TRBJ1-2; TRBD1 matches at 11 bases. V shed 4 bases, J shed 7 bases, and the junction held 8 bases outside the gene matches. The CDR3 is 15 amino acids. Germline CDR1 reads LGHNA; CDR2 reads YSLEER. The CDR3 spells CASSLWTGGIGGYTF. The CDR3 region has the DNA TGCGCCAGCAGCCTATGGACAGGGGGCATCGGTGGCTACACCTTC.

The chain is built from TRBV9 and TRBJ2-7; D may be TRBD2 (5 bases). There are 14 residues in the CDR3. Germline-derived CDR1 and CDR2 are SGDLS and YYNGEE. Between the trimmed V and J ends, which lost 0 bases and 4 bases, there was a span of 11 bases. For the CDR3, the DNA is TGTGCCAGCAGCGTAGGGTTCACGGGGTACGAGCAGTACTTC. It encodes CASSVGFTGYEQYF.

CDR3 coding DNA: TGTGCCTGGAGTGTACGGCAGGGGGTCAATCAGCCCCAGCATTTT. Translating it yields CAWSVRQGVNQPQHF. The chain links TRBV30 to TRBJ1-5, with 7 bases lining up with TRBD1. The CDR3 totals 15 residues. Germline loops: CDR1 GTSNPN, CDR2 SVGIG (reference sequence). J was trimmed by 3 bases and V by 0 bases; bases with no gene match: 5.

In this sample, this clone turned up a few times. The V gene is TRBV9, the J gene TRBJ2-1; 7 bases map to TRBD1. This CDR3 has 13 amino acids. Germline-derived CDR1 and CDR2 are SGDLS and YYNGEE. J gave up 5 bases and V 2 bases, and 1 base lay outside the gene matches. The CDR3 protein is CASSVGTDNEQFF. CDR3 DNA sequence: TGTGCCAGCAGCGTGGGGACAGACAATGAGCAGTTCTTC.

The sample holds a few counts of this clone. The chain uses TRBV7-2 and TRBJ1-6; tentative D call: TRBD1 (6 bases). Germline V gene data show CDR1 as SGHTA and CDR2 as FQGNSA. The CDR3 totals 15 residues. V shed 1 base and J shed 10 bases, with 14 bases lying between them. The DNA for the CDR3 is TGTGCCAGCAGCTTAGTCACAGGGTCCAAGTCACCCCTCCACTTT. It yields the protein CASSLVTGSKSPLHF.